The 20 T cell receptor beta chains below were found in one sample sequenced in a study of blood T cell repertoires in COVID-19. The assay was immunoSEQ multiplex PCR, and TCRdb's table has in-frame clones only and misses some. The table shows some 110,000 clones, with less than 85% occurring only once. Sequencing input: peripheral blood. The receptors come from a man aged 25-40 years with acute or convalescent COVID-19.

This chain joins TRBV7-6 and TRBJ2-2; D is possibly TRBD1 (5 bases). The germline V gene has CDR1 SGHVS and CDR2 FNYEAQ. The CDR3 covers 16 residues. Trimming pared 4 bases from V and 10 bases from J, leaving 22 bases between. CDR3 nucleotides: TGTGCCAGCAGCTCTCAGGGCAAAAGGTTCGGAGTGGAGCTGTTTTTT. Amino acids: CASSSQGKRFGVELFF.

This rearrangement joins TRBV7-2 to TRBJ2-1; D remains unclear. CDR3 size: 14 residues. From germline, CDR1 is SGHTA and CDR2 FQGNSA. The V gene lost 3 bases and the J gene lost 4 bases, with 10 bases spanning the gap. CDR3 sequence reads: CASSLGAAYNEQFF. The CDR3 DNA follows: TGTGCCAGCAGCTTGGGTGCAGCGTACAATGAGCAGTTCTTC.

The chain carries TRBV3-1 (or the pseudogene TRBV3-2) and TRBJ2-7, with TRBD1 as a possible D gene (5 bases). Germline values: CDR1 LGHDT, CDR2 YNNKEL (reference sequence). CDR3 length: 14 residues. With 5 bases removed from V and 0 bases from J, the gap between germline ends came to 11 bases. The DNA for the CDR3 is TGTGCCAGCAGCAACAGGATTACCTCCTACGAGCAGTACGTC. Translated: CASSNRITSYEQYV.

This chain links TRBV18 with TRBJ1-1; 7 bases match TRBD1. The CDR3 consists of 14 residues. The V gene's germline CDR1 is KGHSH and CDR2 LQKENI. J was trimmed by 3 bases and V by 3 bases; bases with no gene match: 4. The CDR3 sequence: CASSPQGVDTEAFF. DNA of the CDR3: TGTGCCAGCTCACCTCAGGGGGTGGACACTGAAGCTTTCTTT.

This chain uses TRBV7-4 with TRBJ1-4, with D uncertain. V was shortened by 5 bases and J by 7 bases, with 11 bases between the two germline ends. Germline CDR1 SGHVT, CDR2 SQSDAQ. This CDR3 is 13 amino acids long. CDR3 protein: CASSGSEGEKLFF. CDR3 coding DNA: TGTGCCAGCAGCGGGTCGGAGGGTGAAAAACTGTTTTTT.

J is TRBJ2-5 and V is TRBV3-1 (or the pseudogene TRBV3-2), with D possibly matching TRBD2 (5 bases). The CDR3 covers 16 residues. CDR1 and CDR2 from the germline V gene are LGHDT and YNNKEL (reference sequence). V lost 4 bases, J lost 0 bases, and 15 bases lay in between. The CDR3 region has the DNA TGTGCCAGCAGCCTTTTTCTGGGAGCCGACCAAGAGACCCAGTACTTC. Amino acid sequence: CASSLFLGADQETQYF.

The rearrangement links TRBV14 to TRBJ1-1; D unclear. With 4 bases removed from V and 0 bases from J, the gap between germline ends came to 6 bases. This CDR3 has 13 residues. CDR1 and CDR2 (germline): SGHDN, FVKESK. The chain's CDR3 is CASSRVLNTEAFF. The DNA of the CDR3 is TGTGCCAGCAGCCGTGTCTTGAACACTGAAGCTTTCTTT.

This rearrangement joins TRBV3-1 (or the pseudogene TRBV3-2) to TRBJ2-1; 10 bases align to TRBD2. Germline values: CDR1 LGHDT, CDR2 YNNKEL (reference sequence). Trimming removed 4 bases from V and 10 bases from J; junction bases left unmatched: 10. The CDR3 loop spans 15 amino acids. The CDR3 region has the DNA TGTGCCAGCAGCCGATACCTAGCGGGAGTAGTAGAGCAGTTCTTC. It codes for CASSRYLAGVVEQFF.

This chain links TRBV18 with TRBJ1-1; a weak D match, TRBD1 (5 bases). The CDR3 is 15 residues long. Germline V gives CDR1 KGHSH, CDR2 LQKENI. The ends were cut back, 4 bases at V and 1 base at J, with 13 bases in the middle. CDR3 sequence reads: CASSLSGGANTEAFF. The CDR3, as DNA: TGTGCCAGCTCACTATCTGGCGGGGCGAACACTGAAGCTTTCTTT.

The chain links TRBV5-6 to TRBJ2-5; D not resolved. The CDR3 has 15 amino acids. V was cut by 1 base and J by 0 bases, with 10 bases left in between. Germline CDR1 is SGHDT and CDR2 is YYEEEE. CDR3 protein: CASSLSYSYQETQYF. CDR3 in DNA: TGTGCCAGCAGCTTGTCCTATAGCTACCAAGAGACCCAGTACTTC.

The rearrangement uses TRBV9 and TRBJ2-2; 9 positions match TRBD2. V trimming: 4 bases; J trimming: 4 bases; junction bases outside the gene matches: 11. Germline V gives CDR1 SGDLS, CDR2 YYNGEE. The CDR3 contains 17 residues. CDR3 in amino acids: CASSPSGAGGFTGELFF. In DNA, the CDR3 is TGTGCCAGCAGCCCCAGTGGAGCGGGGGGTTTCACCGGGGAGCTGTTTTTT.

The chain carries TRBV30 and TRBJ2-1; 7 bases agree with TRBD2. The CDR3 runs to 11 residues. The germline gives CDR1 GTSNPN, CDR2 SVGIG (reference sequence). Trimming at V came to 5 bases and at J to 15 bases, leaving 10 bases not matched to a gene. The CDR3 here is CAWVSGLETFF. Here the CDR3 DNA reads TGTGCCTGGGTCAGCGGACTAGAGACGTTCTTC.

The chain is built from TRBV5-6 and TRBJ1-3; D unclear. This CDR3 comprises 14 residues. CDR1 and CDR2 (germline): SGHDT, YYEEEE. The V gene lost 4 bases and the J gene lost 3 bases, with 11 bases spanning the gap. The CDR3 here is CASSPRQLGNTIYF. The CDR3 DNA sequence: TGTGCCAGCAGCCCGCGGCAGCTTGGAAACACCATATATTTT.

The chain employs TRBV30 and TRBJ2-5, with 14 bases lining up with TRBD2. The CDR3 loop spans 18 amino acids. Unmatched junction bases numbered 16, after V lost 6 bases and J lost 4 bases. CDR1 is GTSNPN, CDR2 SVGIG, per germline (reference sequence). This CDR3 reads CACIPGTSGRADLETQYF. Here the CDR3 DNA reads TGTGCCTGCATCCCTGGGACTAGCGGGAGAGCAGACTTAGAGACCCAGTACTTC.

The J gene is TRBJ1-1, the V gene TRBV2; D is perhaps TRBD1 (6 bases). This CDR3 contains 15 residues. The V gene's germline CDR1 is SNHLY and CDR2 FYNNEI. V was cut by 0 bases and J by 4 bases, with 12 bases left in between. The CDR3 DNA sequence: TGTGCCAGCAGTGAAGCCCCAGGGGCGGGCACTGAAGCTTTCTTT. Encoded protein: CASSEAPGAGTEAFF.

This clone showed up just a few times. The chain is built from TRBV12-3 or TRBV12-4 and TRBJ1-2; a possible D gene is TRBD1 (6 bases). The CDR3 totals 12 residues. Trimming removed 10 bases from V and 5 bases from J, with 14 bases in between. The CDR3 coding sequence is TGTGCCATCAGGACAGAGCCATATGGCTACACCTTC. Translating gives CAIRTEPYGYTF.

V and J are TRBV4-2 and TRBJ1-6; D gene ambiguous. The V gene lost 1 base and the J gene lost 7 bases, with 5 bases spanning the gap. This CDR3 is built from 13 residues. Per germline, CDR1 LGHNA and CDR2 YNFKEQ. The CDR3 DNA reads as TGTGCCAGCAGCCAAGTCCAAAATTCACCCCTCCACTTT. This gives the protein CASSQVQNSPLHF.

CDR3 coding DNA: TGTGCCAGCAGTTCGAGACAGGGGGCGATTCAGCCCCAGCATTTT. Protein sequence: CASSSRQGAIQPQHF. This rearrangement joins TRBV27 to TRBJ1-5; 10 bases are shared with TRBD1. The CDR3 extends over 15 amino acids. J was trimmed by 6 bases and V by 4 bases; bases with no gene match: 6. Looked up from germline, CDR1 is MNHEY and CDR2 is SMNVEV (reference sequence).

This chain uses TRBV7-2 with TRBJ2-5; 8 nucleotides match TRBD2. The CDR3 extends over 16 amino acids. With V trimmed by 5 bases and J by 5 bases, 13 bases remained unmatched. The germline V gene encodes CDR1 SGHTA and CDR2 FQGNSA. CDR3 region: CASSPVWRGVEETQYF. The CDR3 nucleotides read TGTGCCAGCAGCCCGGTGTGGCGGGGGGTTGAGGAGACCCAGTACTTC.

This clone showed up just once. In DNA, the CDR3 is TGTGCCAGTAGTACCCACTCGACAGGGGTCGGAGAGACCCAGTACTTC. Protein product: CASSTHSTGVGETQYF. V gene TRBV19 combines with J gene TRBJ2-5, with 8 bases aligning to TRBD1. With 4 bases clipped from V and 4 bases from J, the junction kept 11 bases outside the gene matches. The CDR3 is 16 amino acids. Germline V gene data show CDR1 as LNHDA and CDR2 as SQIVND (reference sequence).